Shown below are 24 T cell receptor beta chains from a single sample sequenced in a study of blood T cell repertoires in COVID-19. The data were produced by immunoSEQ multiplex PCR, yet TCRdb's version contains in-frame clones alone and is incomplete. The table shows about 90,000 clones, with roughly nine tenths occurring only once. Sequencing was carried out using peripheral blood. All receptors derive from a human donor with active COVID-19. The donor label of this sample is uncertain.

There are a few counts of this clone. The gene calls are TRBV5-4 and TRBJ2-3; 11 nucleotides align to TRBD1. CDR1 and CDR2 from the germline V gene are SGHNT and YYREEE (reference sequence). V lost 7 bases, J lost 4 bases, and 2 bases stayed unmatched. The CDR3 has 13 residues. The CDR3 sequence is CASGTGGADTQYF. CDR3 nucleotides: TGTGCCAGCGGGACAGGGGGAGCAGATACGCAGTATTTT.

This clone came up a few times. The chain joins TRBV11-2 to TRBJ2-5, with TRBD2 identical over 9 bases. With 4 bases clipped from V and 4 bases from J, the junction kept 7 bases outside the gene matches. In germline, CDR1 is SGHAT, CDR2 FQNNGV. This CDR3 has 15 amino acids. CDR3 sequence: CASSSSGTSPETQYF. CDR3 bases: TGTGCCAGCAGCTCCTCCGGGACTAGCCCAGAGACCCAGTACTTC.

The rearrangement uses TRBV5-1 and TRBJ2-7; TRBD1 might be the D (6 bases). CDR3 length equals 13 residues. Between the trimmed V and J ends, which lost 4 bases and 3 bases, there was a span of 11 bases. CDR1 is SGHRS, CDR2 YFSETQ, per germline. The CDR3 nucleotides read TGCGCCAGCAGCCCGGACAGCGGCTACGAGCAGTACTTC. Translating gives CASSPDSGYEQYF. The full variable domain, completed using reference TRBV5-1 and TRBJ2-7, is KAGVTQTPRYLIKTRGQQVTLSCSPISGHRSVSWYQQTPGQGLQFLFEYFSETQRNKGNFPGRFSGRQFSNSRSEMNVSTLELGDSALYLCASSPDSGYEQYFGPGTRLTVT.

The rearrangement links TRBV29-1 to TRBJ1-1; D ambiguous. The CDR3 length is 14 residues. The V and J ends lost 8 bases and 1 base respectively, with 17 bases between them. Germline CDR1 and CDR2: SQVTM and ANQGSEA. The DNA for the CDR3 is TGCAGCACGAGCCGGGAACACTCGAACACTGAAGCTTTCTTT. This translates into CSTSREHSNTEAFF.

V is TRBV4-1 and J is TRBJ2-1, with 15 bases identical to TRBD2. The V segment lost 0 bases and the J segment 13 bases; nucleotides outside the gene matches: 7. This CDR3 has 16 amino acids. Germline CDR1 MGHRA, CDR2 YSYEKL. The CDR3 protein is CASSQEVGTSGGPQFF. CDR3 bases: TGCGCCAGCAGCCAAGAGGTCGGGACTAGCGGGGGGCCTCAGTTCTTC.

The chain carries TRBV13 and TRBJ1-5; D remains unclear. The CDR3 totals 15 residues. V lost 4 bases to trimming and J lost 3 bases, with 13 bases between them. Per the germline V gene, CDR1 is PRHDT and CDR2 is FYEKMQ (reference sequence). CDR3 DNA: TGTGCCAGCAGCTCACGGGAAGCTTCCAATCAGCCCCAGCATTTT. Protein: CASSSREASNQPQHF. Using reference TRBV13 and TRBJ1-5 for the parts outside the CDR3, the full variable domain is AAGVIQSPRHLIKEKRETATLKCYPIPRHDTVYWYQQGPGQDPQFLISFYEKMQSDKGSIPDRFSAQQFSDYHSELNMSSLELGDSALYFCASSSREASNQPQHFGDGTRLSIL.

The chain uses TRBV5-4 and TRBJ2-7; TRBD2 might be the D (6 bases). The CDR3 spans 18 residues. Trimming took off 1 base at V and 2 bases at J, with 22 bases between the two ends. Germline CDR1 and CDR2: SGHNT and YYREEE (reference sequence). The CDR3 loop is CASSLKFGAGLAAYEQYF. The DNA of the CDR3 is TGTGCCAGCAGCTTGAAGTTCGGGGCGGGGTTAGCAGCCTACGAGCAGTACTTC.

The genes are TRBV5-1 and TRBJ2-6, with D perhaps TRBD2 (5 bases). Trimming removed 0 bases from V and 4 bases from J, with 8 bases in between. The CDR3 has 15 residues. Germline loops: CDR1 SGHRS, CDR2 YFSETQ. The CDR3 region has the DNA TGCGCCAGCAGCTTGGTTCCGGGAGGGGCCAACGTCCTGACTTTC. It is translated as CASSLVPGGANVLTF.

As DNA, the CDR3 is TGTGCCAGCAGCTTAGAGACAGGGGGCCCTGCTTTCTTT. Encoded protein: CASSLETGGPAFF. The chain joins TRBV7-6 to TRBJ1-1, with 10 bases matching TRBD1. The CDR3 runs 13 residues. Germline CDR1 SGHVS, CDR2 FNYEAQ. The V segment lost 1 base and the J segment 11 bases; nucleotides outside the gene matches: 4.

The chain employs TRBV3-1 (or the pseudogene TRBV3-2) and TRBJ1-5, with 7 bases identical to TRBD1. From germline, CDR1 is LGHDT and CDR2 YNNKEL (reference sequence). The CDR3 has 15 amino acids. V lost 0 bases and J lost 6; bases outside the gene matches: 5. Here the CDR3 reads CASSQDGTAGQPQHF. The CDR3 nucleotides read TGTGCCAGCAGCCAAGATGGGACAGCGGGTCAGCCCCAGCATTTT.

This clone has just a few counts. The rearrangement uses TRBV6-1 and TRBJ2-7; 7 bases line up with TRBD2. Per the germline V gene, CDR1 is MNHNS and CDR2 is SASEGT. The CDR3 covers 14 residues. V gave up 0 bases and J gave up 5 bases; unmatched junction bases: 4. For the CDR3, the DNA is TGTGCCAGCAGTGAAGCGGGGGGGAGCAACGAGCAGTACTTC. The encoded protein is CASSEAGGSNEQYF.

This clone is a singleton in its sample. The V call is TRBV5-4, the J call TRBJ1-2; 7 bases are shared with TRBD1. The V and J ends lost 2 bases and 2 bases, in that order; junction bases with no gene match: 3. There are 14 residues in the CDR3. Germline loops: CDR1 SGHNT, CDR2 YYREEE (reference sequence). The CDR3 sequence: CASSLDRENYGYTF. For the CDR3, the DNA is TGTGCCAGCAGCTTAGACAGGGAAAACTATGGCTACACCTTC.

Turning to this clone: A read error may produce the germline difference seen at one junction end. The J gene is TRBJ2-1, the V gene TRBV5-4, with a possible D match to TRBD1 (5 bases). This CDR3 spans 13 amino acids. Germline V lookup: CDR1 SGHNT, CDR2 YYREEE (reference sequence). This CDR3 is CASSLEGNKEQFF. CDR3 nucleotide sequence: TGTGCCAGCAGCTTGGAGGGGAACAAGGAGCAGTTCTTC.

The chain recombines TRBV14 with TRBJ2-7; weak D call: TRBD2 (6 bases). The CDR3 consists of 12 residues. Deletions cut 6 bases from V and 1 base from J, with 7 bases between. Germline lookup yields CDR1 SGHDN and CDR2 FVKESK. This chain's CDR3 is CASREGSYEQYF. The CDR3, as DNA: TGTGCCAGCAGGGAGGGTTCCTACGAGCAGTACTTC.

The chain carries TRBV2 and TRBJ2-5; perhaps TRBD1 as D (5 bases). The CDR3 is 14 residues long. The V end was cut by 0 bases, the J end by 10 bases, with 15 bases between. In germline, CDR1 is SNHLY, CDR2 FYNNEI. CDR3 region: CASSEAGQGLIQYF. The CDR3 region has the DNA TGTGCCAGCAGTGAAGCGGGGCAGGGATTAATCCAGTACTTC.

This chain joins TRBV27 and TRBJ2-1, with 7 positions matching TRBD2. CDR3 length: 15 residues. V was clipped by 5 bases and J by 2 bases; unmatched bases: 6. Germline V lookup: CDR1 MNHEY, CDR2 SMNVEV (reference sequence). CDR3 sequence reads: CASSLLGLAYNEQFF. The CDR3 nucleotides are TGTGCCAGCAGTCTCCTCGGACTAGCCTACAATGAGCAGTTCTTC.

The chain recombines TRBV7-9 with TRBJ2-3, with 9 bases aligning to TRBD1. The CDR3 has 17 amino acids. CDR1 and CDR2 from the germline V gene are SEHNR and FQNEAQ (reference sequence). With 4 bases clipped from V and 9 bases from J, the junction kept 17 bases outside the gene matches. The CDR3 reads CASSYRTSDRGRDTQYF. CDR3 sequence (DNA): TGTGCCAGCAGCTACAGGACTTCTGACAGGGGGAGGGACACGCAGTATTTT.

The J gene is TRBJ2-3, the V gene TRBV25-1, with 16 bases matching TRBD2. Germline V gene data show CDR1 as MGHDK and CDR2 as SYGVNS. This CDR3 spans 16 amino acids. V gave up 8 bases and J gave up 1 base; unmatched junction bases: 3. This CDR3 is CASGTSGGAGTDTQYF. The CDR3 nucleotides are TGTGCCAGCGGGACTAGCGGGGGGGCCGGCACAGATACGCAGTATTTT.

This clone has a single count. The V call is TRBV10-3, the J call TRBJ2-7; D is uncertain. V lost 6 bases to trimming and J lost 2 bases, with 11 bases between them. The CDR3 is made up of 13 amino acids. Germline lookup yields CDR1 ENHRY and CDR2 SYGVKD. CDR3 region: CAIRTEHAYEQYF. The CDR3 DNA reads TGTGCCATCAGGACGGAGCATGCCTACGAGCAGTACTTC.

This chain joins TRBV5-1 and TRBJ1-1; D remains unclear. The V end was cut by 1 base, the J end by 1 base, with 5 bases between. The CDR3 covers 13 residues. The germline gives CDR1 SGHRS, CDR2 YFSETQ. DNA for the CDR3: TGCGCCAGCAGCTTGACAGCGAACACTGAAGCTTTCTTT. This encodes CASSLTANTEAFF.

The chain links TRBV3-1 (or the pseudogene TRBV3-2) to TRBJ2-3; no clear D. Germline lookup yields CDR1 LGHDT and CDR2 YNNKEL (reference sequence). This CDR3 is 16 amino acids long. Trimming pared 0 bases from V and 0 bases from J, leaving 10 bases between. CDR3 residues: CASSQELLVSTDTQYF. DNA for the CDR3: TGTGCCAGCAGCCAAGAGCTCCTAGTTAGCACAGATACGCAGTATTTT.

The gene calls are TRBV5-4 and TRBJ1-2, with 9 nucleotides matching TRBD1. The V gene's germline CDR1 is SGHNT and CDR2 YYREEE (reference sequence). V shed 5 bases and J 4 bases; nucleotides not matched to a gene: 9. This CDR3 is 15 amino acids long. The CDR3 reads CASSPLQGAAYGYTF. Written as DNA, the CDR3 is TGTGCCAGCAGTCCTCTACAGGGGGCGGCCTATGGCTACACCTTC.

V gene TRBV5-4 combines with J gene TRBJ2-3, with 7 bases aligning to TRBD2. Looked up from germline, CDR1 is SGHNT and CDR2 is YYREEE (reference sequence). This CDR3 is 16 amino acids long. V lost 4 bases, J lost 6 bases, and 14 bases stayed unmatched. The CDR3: CASSPTFSGGWDTQYF. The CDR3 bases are TGTGCCAGCAGCCCCACTTTTTCCGGGGGGTGGGATACGCAGTATTTT.

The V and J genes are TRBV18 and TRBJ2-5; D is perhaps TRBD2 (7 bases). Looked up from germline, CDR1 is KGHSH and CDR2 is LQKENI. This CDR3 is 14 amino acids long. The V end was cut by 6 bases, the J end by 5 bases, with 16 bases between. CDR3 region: CASSRGGGGETQYF. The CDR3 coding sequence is TGTGCCAGCTCCCGCGGGGGCGGAGGGGAGACCCAGTACTTC.